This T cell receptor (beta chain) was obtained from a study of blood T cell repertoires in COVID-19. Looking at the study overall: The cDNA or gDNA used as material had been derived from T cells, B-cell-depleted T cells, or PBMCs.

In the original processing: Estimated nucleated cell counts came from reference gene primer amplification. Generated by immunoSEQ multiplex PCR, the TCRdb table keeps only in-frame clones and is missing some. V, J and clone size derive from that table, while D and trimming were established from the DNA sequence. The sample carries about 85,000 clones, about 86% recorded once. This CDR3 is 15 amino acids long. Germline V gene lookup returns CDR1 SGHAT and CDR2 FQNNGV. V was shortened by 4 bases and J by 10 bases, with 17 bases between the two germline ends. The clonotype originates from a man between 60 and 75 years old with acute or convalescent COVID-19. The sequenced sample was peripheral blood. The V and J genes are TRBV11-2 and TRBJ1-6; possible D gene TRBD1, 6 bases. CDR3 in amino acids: CASSSGGGLTSPLHF. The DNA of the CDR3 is TGTGCCAGCAGCTCGGGGGGGGGCCTTACCTCACCCCTCCACTTT.